This is a list of T cell receptor beta chains from one sample in a study of T cell clones after liver transplantation. These receptors lack a known antigen. Profiling relied on immunoSEQ multiplex PCR, and the TCRdb table lists in-frame clones only, not all of them. The sample has about 2,900 clones; approximately 20% are singletons. What was sequenced was CD4+ T cells from PBMCs cultured with third-party cells. The source is a human patient who received a liver transplant. The T cells may come from the graft donor. CDR3s include the opening cysteine and the closing phenylalanine or tryptophan. Fields, in order: J gene, clone size, V gene, CDR3 protein. Clone size is stated in some rows and not others, as once, few, many or a class when expanded.

>TRBJ1-4|medium-sized|TRBV5-4
CASSLSPGQGGEKLFF
>TRBJ1-5|few|TRBV19
CARISVGGGGQPQHF
>TRBJ2-6|-|TRBV28
CASRGWDSGANVLTF
>TRBJ1-3|few|TRBV18
CASSPPGSVSGNTIYF
>TRBJ2-5|-|TRBV10-1
CASSGAGGETQYF
>TRBJ2-7|-|TRBV27
CASSPGVKQYF
>TRBJ2-7|few|TRBV7-9
CASSLRFQTYEQYF
>TRBJ1-1|-|TRBV2
CASSRDSLPNTEAFF
>TRBJ1-3|medium-sized|TRBV30
CAWSADFQYSGNTIYF
>-|-|TRBV2
CASSGSGGQETQYF
>TRBJ2-1|medium-sized|TRBV9
CASRTSDRTAEQFF
>TRBJ1-2|few|TRBV6-5
CASRDRFYGYTF
>TRBJ2-7|few|TRBV6-1
CASRPHTRGSLEQYF
>TRBJ2-5|few|TRBV5-6
CASSLWETQYF
>TRBJ2-1|few|TRBV5-1
CASSLDGQGWGEQFF
>TRBJ2-7|large|TRBV6-1
CASTLRGQIHEQYF